This T cell receptor (beta chain) was profiled in a study of radiation and T cells in renal cell carcinoma. Study-level results: From baseline, blood top tumor clonotypes peaked at 2 weeks post-radiation.

Repertoires were generated with immunoSEQ multiplex PCR, while TCRdb's copy carries only in-frame clones and drops some. In the table there are 130,000 to 150,000 clones, 88% of which are singletons. The CDR3 loop spans 15 amino acids. The V gene lost 5 bases and the J gene lost 0 bases, with 16 bases spanning the gap. Germline V gene data show CDR1 as SQVTM and CDR2 as ANQGSEA. The time point was: baseline pretreatment blood. Treatment noted: 15 Gy SBRT to primary tumor, nephrectomy 4 weeks later. Note on this clone: Its specificity is unknown.

The sample here was blood, taken from a patient whose treatment included radiotherapy and nephrectomy. The sequence was obtained from a woman between 65 and 79 years old with renal cell carcinoma. The chain joins TRBV29-1 to TRBJ1-1; the D is unclear. This chain's CDR3 is CSVLQPIIMNTEAFF. CDR3 DNA: TGCAGCGTTTTACAGCCGATTATCATGAACACTGAAGCTTTCTTT.